This T cell receptor (beta chain) originates from a study of T-cell reconstitution after alpha-beta-depleted transplantation in children. General study findings and limits: The origin of alpha-beta T cells about two months after transplant was reportedly several hundred expanded graft clones. T cells produced anew were the main source of T-cell counts and diversity one year after transplant. In some patients, recipient T cells and intrathymic progenitors surviving conditioning explained high day-60 diversity.

This clonotype was observed a few times. Its antigen is still unknown. The CDR3 loop spans 21 amino acids. Trimming removed 0 bases at V and 2 bases at J, with 26 bases between. Germline-derived CDR1 and CDR2 are LNHNV and YYDKDF (reference sequence). TCRbeta library preparation incorporated unique molecular identifiers. MiXCR was run by TCRdb on the PCR reads, yielding one entry per CDR3 protein. Seen here are fewer than 700,000 distinct CDR3 sequences, 10% to 15% observed once, and the top ten hold about 2%. The sample here was PBMCs, mostly from graft donor cells, taken 360 days after TCRalphabeta/CD19-depleted stem cell transplant. This TCR was recovered from a male patient aged 10 to 17 who had a stem cell transplant for acute myeloid leukemia, so the T cells may come from the graft donor. The chain joins TRBV15 to TRBJ2-4; no clear D. CDR3: CATSRDGVRLPLDMTKNIQYF. Written as DNA, the CDR3 is TGTGCCACCAGCAGAGATGGGGTCAGGTTACCGTTAGACATGACCAAAAACATTCAGTACTTC.